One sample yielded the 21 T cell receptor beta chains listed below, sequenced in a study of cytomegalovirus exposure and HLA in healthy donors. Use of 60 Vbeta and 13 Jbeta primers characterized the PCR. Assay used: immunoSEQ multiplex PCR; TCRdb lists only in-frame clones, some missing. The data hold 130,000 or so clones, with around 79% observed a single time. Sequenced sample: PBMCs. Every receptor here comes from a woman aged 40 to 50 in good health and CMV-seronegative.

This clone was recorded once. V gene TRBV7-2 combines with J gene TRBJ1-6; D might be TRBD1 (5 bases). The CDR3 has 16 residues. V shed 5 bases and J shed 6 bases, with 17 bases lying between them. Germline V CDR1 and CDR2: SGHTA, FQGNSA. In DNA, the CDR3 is TGTGCCAGCAGCATTCCCCGGGGGGGGTTTAATTCACCCCTCCACTTT. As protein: CASSIPRGGFNSPLHF.

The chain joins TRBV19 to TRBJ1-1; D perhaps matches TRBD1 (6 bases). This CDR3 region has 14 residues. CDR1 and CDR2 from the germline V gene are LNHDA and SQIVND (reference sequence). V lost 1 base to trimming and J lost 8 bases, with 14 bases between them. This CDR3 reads CASSIGGGTQEAFF. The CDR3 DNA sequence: TGTGCCAGTAGTATAGGGGGAGGGACACAAGAAGCTTTCTTT.

The CDR3 spells CASSVASTGTSGYNEQFF. CDR3 sequence (DNA): TGTGCCAGCAGCGTAGCTTCAACCGGGACTAGCGGGTACAATGAGCAGTTCTTC. The chain links TRBV9 to TRBJ2-1; 12 bases agree with TRBD2. The CDR3 runs to 18 residues. V trimming: 0 bases; J trimming: 4 bases; junction bases outside the gene matches: 8. Germline CDR1 is SGDLS and CDR2 is YYNGEE.

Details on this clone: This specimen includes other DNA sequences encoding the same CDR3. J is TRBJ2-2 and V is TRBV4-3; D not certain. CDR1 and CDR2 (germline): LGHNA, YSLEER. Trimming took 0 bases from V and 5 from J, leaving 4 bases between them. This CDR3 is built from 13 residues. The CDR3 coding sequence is TGCGCCAGCAGCCAAGATCGGACCGGGGAGCTGTTTTTT. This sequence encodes CASSQDRTGELFF.

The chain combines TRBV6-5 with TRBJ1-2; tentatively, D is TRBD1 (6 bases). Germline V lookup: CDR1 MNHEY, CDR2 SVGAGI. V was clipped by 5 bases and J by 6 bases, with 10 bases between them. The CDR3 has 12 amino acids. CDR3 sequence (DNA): TGTGCCAGCAGTCTACAGGGAGATGGCTACACCTTC. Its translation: CASSLQGDGYTF.

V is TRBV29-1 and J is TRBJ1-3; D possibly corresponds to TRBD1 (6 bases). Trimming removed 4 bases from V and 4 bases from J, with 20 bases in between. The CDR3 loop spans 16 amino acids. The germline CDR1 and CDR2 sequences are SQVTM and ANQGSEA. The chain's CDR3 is CSVGGADGTLGNTIYF. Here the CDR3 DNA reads TGCAGCGTTGGTGGGGCGGATGGGACATTAGGAAACACCATATATTTT. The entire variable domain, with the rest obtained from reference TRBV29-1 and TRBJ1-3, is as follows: SAVISQKPSRDICQRGTSLTIQCQVDSQVTMMFWYRQQPGQSLTLIATANQGSEATYESGFVIDKFPISRPNLTFSTLTVSNMSPEDSSIYLCSVGGADGTLGNTIYFGEGSWLTVV.

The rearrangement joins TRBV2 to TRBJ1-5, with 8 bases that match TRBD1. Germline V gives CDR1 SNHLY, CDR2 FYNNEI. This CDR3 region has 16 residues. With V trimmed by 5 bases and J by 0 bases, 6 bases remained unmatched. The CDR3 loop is CASSLGQGNSNQPQHF. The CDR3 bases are TGTGCCAGCAGTCTCGGACAGGGCAATAGCAATCAGCCCCAGCATTTT.

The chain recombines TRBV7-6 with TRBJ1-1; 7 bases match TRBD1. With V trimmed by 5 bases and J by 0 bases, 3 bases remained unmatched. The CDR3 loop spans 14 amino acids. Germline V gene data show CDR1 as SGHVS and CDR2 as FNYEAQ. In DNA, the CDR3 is TGTGCCAGCAGCCCAGGGGGTATGAACACTGAAGCTTTCTTT. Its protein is CASSPGGMNTEAFF.

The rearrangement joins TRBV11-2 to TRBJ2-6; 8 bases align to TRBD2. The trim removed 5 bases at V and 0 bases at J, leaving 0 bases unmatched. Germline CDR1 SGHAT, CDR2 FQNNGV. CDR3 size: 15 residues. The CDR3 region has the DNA TGTGCCAGCAGCCGGGGGGGCTCTGGGGCCAACGTCCTGACTTTC. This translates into CASSRGGSGANVLTF.

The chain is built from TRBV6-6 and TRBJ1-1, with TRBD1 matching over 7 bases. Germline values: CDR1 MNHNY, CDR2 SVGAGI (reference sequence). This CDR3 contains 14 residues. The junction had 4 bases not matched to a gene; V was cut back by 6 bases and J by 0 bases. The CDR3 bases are TGTGCCAGCAGAGGGACAGCTATGAACACTGAAGCTTTCTTT. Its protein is CASRGTAMNTEAFF.

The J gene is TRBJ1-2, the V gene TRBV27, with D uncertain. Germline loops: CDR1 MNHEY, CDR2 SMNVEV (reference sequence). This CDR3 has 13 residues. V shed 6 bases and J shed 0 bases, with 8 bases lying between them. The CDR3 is CASRPGANYGYTF. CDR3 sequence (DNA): TGTGCCAGCAGGCCGGGAGCTAACTATGGCTACACCTTC.

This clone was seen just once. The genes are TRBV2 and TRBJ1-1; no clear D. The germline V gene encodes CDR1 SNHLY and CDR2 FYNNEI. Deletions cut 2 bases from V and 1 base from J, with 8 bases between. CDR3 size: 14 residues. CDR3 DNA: TGTGCCAGCAGTGAAAACAGAAGGAACACTGAAGCTTTCTTT. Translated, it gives CASSENRRNTEAFF.

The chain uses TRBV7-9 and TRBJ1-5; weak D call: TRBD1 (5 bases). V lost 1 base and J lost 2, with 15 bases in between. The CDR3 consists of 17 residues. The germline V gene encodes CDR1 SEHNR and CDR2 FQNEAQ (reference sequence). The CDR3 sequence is CASSLVRGLGGNQPQHF. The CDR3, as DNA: TGTGCCAGCAGCTTAGTTAGGGGACTCGGGGGCAATCAGCCCCAGCATTTT. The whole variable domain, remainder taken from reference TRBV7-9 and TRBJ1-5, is DTGVSQNPRHKITKRGQNVTFRCDPISEHNRLYWYRQTLGQGPEFLTYFQNEAQLEKSRLLSDRFSAERPKGSFSTLEIQRTEQGDSAMYLCASSLVRGLGGNQPQHFGDGTRLSIL.

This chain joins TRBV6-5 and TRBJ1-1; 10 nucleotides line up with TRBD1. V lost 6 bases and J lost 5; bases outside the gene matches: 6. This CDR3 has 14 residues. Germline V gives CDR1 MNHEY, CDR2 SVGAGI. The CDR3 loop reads CASRPPGQGTEAFF. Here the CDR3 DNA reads TGTGCCAGCAGGCCCCCGGGACAGGGGACTGAAGCTTTCTTT.

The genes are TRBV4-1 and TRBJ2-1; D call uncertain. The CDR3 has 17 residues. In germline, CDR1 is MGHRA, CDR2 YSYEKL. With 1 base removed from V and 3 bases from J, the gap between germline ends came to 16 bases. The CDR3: CASSQGGVPLLYNEQFF. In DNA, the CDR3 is TGCGCCAGCAGCCAAGGTGGCGTCCCACTACTCTACAATGAGCAGTTCTTC.

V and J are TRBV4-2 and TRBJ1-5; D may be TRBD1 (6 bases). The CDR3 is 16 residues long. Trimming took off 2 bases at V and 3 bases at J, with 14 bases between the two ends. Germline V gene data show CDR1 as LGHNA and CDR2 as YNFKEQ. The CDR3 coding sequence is TGTGCCAGCAGCCAACTAGACAGGCCGTTCAATCAGCCCCAGCATTTT. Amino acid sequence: CASSQLDRPFNQPQHF.

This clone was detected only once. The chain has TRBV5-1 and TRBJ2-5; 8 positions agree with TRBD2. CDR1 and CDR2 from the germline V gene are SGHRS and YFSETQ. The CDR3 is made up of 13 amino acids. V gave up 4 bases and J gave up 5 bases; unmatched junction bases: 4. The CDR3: CASSRGLEETQYF. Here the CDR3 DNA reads TGCGCCAGCAGCCGGGGACTAGAGGAGACCCAGTACTTC.

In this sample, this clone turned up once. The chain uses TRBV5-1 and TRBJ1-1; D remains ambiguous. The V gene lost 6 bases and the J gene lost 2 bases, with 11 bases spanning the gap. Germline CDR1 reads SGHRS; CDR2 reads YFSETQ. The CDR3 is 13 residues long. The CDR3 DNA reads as TGCGCCAGCACCCTTGGACTCAACACTGAAGCTTTCTTT. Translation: CASTLGLNTEAFF.

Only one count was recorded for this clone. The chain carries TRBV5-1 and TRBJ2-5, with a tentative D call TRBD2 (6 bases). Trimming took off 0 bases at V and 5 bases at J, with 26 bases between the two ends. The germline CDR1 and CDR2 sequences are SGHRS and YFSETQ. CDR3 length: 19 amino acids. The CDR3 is CASSLGVWVRRGSAETQYF. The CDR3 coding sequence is TGCGCCAGCAGCTTGGGAGTGTGGGTCCGGAGGGGCAGTGCGGAGACCCAGTACTTC. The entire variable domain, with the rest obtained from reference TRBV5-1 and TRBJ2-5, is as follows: KAGVTQTPRYLIKTRGQQVTLSCSPISGHRSVSWYQQTPGQGLQFLFEYFSETQRNKGNFPGRFSGRQFSNSRSEMNVSTLELGDSALYLCASSLGVWVRRGSAETQYFGPGTRLLVL.

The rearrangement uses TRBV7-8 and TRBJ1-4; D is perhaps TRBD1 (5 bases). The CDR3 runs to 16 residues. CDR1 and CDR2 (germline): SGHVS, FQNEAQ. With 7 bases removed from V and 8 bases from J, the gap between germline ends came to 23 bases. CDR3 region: CASNGVPGPRNEKLFF. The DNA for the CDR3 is TGTGCCAGCAATGGGGTGCCAGGGCCGCGTAACGAAAAACTGTTTTTT.

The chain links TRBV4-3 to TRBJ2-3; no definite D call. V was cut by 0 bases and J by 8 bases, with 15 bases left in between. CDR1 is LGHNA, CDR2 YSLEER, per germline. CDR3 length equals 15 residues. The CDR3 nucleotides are TGCGCCAGCAGCCAAGAGATAGCACTATCGTCTACGCAGTATTTT. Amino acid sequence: CASSQEIALSSTQYF.